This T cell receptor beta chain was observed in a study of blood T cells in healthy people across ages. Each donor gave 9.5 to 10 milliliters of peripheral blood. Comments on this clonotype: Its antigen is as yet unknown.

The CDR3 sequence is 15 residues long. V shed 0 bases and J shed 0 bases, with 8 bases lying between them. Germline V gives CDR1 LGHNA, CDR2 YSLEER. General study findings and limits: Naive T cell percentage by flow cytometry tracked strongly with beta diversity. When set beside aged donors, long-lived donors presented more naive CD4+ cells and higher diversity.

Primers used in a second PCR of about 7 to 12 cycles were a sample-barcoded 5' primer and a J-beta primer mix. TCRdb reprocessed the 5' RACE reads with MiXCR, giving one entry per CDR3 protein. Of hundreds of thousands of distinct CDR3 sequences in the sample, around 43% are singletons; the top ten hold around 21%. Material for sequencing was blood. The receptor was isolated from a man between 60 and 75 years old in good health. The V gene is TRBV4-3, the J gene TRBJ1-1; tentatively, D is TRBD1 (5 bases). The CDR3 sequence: CASSQDWGLNTEAFF. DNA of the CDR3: TGCGCCAGCAGCCAAGATTGGGGCTTGAACACTGAAGCTTTCTTT.